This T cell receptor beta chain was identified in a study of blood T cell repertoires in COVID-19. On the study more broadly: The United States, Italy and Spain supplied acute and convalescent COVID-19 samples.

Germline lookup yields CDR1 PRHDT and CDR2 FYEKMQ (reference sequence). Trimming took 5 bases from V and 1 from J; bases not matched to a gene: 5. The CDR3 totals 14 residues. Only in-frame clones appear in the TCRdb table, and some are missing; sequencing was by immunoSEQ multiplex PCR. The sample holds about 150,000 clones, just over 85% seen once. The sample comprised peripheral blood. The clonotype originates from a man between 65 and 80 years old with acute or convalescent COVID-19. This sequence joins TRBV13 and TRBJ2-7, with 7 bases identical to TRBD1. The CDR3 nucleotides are TGTGCCAGCAGCCCTCGGGACAGATCCTACGAGCAGTACTTC. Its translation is CASSPRDRSYEQYF. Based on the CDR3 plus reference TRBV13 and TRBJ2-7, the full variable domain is AAGVIQSPRHLIKEKRETATLKCYPIPRHDTVYWYQQGPGQDPQFLISFYEKMQSDKGSIPDRFSAQQFSDYHSELNMSSLELGDSALYFCASSPRDRSYEQYFGPGTRLTVT.